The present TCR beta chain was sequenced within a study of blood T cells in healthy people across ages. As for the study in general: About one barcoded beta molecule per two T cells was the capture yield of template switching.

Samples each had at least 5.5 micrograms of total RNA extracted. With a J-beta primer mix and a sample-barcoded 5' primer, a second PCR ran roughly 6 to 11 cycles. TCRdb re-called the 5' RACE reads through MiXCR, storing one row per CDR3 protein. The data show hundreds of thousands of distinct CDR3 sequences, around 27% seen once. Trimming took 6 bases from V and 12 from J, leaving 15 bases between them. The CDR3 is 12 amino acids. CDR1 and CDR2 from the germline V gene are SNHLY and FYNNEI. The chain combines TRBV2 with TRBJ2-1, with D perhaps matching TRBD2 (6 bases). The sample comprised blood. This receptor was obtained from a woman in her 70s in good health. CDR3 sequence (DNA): TGTGCCAGCAGATGGGGGGATTTGGGGCAGTTCTTC. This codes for CASRWGDLGQFF.